The source of this TCR beta chain is a study of radiotherapy plus CTLA-4 blockade in lung cancer. The study treated chemo-refractory metastatic non-small-cell lung cancer patients with focal radiation plus ipilimumab CTLA-4 blockade. Profiled with immunoSEQ multiplex PCR; TCRdb holds only in-frame clones, not every one. The sample holds some 50,000 clones, just under 85% seen once. The V gene's germline CDR1 is SEHNR and CDR2 FQNEAQ (reference sequence). V gave up 4 bases and J gave up 5 bases, with 18 bases separating them. The CDR3 is 15 amino acids. The sequences come from peripheral blood, collected from a patient treated with radiotherapy plus ipilimumab. The source of this sequence is a human donor with non-small cell lung cancer whose response to radiotherapy plus ipilimumab could not be evaluated. V is TRBV7-9 and J is TRBJ2-7; a possible D gene is TRBD1 (7 bases). CDR3 sequence: CASSSPDAGGNEQYF. DNA for the CDR3: TGTGCCAGCAGCTCCCCCGATGCAGGGGGGAACGAGCAGTACTTC.